This TCR beta chain came from a study of T cells in Graves' hyperthyroidism and ophthalmopathy. Whole-study findings and limits: Blood also showed most of the thyroid clonotypes that were expanded above 0.001. Before onset, ophthalmopathy was predicted by the model a median approximately 6.6 months earlier. From stable hyperthyroidism, ophthalmopathy was set apart by a 13 V-J model.

PBMCs were sourced from approximately 9 ml fresh peripheral blood. RNA transcripts were the template for amplifying TCR beta CDR3 regions. Using the HTBI primer set, a first-round RT-PCR was run on the TCR CDR3. TCRdb re-derived calls from the multiplex PCR reads in MiXCR, one entry per CDR3 protein. This table has around 600,000 distinct CDR3 sequences, around 15% appearing once. This clonotype showed up many times. Its antigen remains unknown. V gave up 1 base and J gave up 3 bases, with 16 bases separating them. The CDR3 contains 16 residues. Germline loops: CDR1 GTSNPN, CDR2 SVGIG (reference sequence).

This TCR came from a woman in her 50s with Graves' ophthalmopathy. The gene calls are TRBV30 and TRBJ2-1; D is unresolved. Sequencing was performed on blood. Here the CDR3 reads CAWSEGFQISYNEQFF. CDR3 sequence (DNA): TGTGCCTGGAGTGAGGGTTTTCAAATAAGCTACAATGAGCAGTTCTTC.